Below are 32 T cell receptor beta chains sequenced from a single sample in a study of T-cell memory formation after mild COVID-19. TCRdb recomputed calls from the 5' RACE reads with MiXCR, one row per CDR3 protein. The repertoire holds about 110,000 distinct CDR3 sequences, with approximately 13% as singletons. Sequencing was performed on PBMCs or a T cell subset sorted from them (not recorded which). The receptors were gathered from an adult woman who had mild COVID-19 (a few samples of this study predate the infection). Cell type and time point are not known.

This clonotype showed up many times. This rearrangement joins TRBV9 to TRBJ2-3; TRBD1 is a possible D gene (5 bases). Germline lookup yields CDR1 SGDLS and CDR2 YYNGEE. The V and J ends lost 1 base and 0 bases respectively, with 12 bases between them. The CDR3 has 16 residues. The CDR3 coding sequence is TGTGCCAGCAGCGTATGGGGCATTCCTAGCACAGATACGCAGTATTTT. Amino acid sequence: CASSVWGIPSTDTQYF.

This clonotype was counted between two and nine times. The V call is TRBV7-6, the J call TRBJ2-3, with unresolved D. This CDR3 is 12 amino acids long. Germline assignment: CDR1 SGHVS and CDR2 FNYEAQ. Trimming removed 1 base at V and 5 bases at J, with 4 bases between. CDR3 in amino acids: CASSLGEDTQYF. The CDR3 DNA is TGTGCCAGCAGCTTAGGGGAAGATACGCAGTATTTT.

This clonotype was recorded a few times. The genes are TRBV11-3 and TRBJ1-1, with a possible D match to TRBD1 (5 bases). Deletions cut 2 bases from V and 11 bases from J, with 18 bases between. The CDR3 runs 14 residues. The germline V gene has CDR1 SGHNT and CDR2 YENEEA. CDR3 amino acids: CASSLRSGPREAFF. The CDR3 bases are TGTGCCAGCAGCTTAAGGTCGGGACCTCGAGAGGCTTTCTTT.

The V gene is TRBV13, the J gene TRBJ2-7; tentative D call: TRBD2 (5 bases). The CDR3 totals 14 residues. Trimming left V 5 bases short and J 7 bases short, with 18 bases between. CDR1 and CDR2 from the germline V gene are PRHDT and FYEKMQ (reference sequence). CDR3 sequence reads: CASSPRAGGEEQYF. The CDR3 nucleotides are TGTGCCAGCAGCCCCCGGGCCGGAGGCGAGGAGCAGTACTTC.

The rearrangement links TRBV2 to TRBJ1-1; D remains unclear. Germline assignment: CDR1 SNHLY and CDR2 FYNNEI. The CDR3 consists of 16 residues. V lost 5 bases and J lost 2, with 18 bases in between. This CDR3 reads CASSTSLTLKNTEAFF. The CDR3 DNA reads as TGTGCCAGCAGTACAAGTTTGACACTGAAAAACACTGAAGCTTTCTTT.

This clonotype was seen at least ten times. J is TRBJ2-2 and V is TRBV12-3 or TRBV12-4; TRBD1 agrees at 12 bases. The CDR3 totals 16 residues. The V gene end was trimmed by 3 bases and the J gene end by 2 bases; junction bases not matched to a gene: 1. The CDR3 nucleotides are TGTGCCAGCAGTTTCGGGACAGGGGGCAACACCGGGGAGCTGTTTTTT. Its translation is CASSFGTGGNTGELFF.

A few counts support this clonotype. This chain's CDR3 is CASSLYGDNSPLHF. CDR3 DNA sequence: TGTGCCAGCAGCCTGTATGGGGACAATTCACCCCTCCACTTT. The chain couples TRBV5-5 to TRBJ1-6; D may be TRBD1 (5 bases). CDR3 size: 14 residues. V dropped 4 bases and J dropped 7 bases, with 12 bases sitting between them. The V gene's germline CDR1 is SGHKS and CDR2 YYEKEE (reference sequence).

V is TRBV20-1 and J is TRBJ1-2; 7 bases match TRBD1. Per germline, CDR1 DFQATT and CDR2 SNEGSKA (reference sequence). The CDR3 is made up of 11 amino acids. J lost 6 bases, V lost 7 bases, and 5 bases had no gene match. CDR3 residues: CSDDRVNGYTF. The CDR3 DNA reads TGCAGTGATGACAGGGTGAATGGCTACACCTTC.

CDR3 sequence: CASSLSGQGPSEQYF. Written as DNA, the CDR3 is TGTGCCAGCAGCTTGTCGGGACAGGGTCCTTCCGAGCAGTACTTC. The rearrangement links TRBV5-6 to TRBJ2-7, with 9 bases lining up with TRBD1. The V and J ends lost 1 base and 6 bases, in that order; junction bases with no gene match: 8. CDR1 and CDR2 (germline): SGHDT, YYEEEE. The CDR3 is 15 amino acids.

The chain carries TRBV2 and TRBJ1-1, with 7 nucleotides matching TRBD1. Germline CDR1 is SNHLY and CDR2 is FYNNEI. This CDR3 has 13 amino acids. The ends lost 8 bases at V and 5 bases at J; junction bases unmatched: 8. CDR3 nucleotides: TGTGCCAGCTCCGACAGGGAATTGACTGAAGCTTTCTTT. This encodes CASSDRELTEAFF.

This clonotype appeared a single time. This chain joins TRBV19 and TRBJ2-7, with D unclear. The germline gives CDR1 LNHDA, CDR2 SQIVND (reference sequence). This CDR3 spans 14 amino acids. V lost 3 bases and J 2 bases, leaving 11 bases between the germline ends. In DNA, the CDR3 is TGTGCCAGTAGTATGGATCTACGCGCCTACGAGCAGTACTTC. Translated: CASSMDLRAYEQYF. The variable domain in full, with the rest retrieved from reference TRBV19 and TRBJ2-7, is DGGITQSPKYLFRKEGQNVTLSCEQNLNHDAMYWYRQDPGQGLRLIYYSQIVNDFQKGDIAEGYSVSREKKESFPLTVTSAQKNPTAFYLCASSMDLRAYEQYFGPGTRLTVT.

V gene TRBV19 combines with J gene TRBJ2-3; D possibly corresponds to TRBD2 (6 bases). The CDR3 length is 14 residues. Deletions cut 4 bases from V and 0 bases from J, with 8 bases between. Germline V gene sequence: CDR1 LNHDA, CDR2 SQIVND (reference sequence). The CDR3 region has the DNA TGTGCCAGTAGTACCGGGACTAGCACAGATACGCAGTATTTT. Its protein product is CASSTGTSTDTQYF. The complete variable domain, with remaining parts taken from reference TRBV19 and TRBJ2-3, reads DGGITQSPKYLFRKEGQNVTLSCEQNLNHDAMYWYRQDPGQGLRLIYYSQIVNDFQKGDIAEGYSVSREKKESFPLTVTSAQKNPTAFYLCASSTGTSTDTQYFGPGTRLTVL.

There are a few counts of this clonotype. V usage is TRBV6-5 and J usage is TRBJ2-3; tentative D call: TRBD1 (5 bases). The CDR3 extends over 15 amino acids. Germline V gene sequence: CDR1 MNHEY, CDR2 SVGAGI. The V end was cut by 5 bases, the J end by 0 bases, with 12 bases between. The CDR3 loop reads CASSPDIASTDTQYF. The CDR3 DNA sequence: TGTGCCAGCAGTCCGGACATCGCCAGCACAGATACGCAGTATTTT.

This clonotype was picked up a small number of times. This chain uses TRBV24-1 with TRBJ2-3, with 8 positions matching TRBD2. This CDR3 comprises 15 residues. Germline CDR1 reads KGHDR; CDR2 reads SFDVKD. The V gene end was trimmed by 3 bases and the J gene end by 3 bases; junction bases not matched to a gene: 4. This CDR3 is CATSDKRGWTDTQYF. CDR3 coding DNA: TGTGCCACCAGTGATAAGCGGGGGTGGACAGATACGCAGTATTTT.

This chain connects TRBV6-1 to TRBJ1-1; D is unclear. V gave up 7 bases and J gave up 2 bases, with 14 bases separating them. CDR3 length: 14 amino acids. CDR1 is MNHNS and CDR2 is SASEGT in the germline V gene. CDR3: CASIKNSGNTEAFF. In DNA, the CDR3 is TGTGCCAGCATTAAAAACTCGGGAAACACTGAAGCTTTCTTT.

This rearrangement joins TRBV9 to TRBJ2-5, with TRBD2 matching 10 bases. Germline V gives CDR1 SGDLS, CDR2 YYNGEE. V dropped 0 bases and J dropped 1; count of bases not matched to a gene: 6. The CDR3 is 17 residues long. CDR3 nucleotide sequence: TGTGCCAGCAGCGTAGAACCCCTAGCGGGGGCCCAAGAGACCCAGTACTTC. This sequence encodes CASSVEPLAGAQETQYF.

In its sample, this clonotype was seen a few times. CDR3 sequence reads: CATIDLYRPNNEQFF. The CDR3 DNA reads TGCGCCACCATCGATCTCTACAGGCCAAACAATGAGCAGTTCTTC. The chain carries TRBV23-1 and TRBJ2-1; tentative D call: TRBD1 (5 bases). TRBV23-1 is marked as an open reading frame, function uncertain. CDR3 size: 15 residues. Deletions cut 10 bases from V and 5 bases from J, with 21 bases between.

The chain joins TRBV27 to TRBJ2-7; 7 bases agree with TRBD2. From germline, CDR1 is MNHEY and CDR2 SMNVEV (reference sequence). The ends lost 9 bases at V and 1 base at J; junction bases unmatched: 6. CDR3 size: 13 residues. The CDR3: CASGRGESYEQYF. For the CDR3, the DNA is TGTGCCAGTGGCCGGGGGGAATCCTACGAGCAGTACTTC.

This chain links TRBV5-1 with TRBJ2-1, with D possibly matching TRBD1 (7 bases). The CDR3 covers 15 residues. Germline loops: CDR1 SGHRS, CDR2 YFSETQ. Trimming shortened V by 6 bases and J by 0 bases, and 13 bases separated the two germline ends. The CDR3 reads CASTPGGSSYNEQFF. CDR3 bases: TGCGCCAGCACCCCAGGGGGGAGCTCCTACAATGAGCAGTTCTTC. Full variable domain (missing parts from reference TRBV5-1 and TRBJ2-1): KAGVTQTPRYLIKTRGQQVTLSCSPISGHRSVSWYQQTPGQGLQFLFEYFSETQRNKGNFPGRFSGRQFSNSRSEMNVSTLELGDSALYLCASTPGGSSYNEQFFGPGTRLTVL.

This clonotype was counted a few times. This CDR3 is CASSTQGAFQPQHF. CDR3 sequence (DNA): TGTGCCAGTAGTACGCAGGGGGCCTTTCAGCCCCAGCATTTT. V usage is TRBV19 and J usage is TRBJ1-5; TRBD1 matches 8 bases. With V trimmed by 4 bases and J by 6 bases, 5 bases remained unmatched. The V gene's germline CDR1 is LNHDA and CDR2 SQIVND (reference sequence). CDR3 length: 14 amino acids.

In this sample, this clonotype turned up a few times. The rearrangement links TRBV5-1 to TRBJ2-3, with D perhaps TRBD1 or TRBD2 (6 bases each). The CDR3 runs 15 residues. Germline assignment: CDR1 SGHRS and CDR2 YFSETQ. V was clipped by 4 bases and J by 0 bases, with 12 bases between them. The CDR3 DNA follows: TGCGCCAGCAGCCCGAGGGGGGTTAGCACAGATACGCAGTATTTT. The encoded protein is CASSPRGVSTDTQYF.

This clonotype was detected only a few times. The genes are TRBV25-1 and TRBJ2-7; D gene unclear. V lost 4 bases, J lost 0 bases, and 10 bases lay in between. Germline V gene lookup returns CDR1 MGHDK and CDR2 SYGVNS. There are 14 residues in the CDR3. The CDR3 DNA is TGTGCCAGCAGTGGGTACAGTAGCTCCTACGAGCAGTACTTC. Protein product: CASSGYSSSYEQYF.

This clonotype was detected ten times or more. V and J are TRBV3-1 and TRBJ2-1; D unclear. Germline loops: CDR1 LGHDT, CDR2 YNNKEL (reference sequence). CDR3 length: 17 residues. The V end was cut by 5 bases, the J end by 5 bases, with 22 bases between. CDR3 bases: TGTGCCAGCAGCTTACACCAGCATGATGCACTTAACAATGAGCAGTTCTTC. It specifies CASSLHQHDALNNEQFF.

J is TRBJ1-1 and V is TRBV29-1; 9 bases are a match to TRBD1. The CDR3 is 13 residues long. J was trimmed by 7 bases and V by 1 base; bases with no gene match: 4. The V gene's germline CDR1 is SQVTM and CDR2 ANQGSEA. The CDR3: CSVEGTGEVEAFF. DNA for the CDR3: TGCAGCGTTGAAGGGACAGGGGAGGTTGAAGCTTTCTTT.

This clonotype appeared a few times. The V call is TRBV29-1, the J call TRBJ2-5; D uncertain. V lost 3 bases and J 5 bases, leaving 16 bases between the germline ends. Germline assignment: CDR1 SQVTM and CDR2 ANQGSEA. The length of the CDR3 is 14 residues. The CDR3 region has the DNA TGCAGCGTTGAGGAAGGGTGGGGTCGGGAGACCCAGTACTTC. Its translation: CSVEEGWGRETQYF.

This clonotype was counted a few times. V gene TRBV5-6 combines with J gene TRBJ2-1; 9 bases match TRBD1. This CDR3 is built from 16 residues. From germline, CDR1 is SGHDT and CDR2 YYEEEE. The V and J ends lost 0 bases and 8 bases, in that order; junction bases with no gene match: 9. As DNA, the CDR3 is TGTGCCAGCAGCTTGGGGGCCCTACAGGGGGCGGATGAGCAGTTCTTC. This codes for CASSLGALQGADEQFF.

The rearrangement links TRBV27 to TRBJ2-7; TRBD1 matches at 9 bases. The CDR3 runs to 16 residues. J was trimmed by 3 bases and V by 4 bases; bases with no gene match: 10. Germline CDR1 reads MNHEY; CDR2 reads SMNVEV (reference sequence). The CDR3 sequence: CASSSRSGQGNYEQYF. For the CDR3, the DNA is TGTGCCAGCAGTTCCAGATCGGGACAGGGCAACTACGAGCAGTACTTC.

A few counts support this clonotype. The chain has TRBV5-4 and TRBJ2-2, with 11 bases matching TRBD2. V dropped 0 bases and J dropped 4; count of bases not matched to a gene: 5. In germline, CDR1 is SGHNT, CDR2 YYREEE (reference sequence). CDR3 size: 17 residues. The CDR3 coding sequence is TGTGCCAGCAGCTTGGATACTAGCGGGAGTATCACCGGGGAGCTGTTTTTT. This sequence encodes CASSLDTSGSITGELFF.

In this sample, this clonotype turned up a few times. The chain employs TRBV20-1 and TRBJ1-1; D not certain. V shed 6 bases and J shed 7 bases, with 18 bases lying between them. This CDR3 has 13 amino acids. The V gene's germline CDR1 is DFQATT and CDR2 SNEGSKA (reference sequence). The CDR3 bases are TGCAGTGCGACGGACTGGAATAGAAATGAAGCTTTCTTT. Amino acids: CSATDWNRNEAFF.

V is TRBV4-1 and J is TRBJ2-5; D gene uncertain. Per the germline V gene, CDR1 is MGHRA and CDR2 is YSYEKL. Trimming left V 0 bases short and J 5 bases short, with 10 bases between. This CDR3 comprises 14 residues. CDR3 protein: CASSQETGPETQYF. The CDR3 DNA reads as TGCGCCAGCAGCCAAGAAACCGGCCCTGAGACCCAGTACTTC.

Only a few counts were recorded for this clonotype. The CDR3 nucleotides are TGTGCCAGCAGCCCTAGACCGGGACTAGCGGGAGTTATCGCCGGGGAGCTGTTTTTT. This gives the protein CASSPRPGLAGVIAGELFF. The chain joins TRBV7-9 to TRBJ2-2; 14 bases are a match to TRBD2. The V and J ends lost 5 bases and 6 bases, in that order; junction bases with no gene match: 14. This CDR3 has 19 amino acids. CDR1 is SEHNR, CDR2 FQNEAQ, per germline (reference sequence).

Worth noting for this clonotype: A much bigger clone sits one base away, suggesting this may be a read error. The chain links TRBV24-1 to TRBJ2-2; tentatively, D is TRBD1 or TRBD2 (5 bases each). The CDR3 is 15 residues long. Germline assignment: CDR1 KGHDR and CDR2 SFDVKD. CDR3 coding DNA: TGTGCCACCAGCGACCAGGGCGAGGACACCGGGGAGCTGATTTTT. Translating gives CATSDQGEDTGELIF.